This section outlines one T cell receptor beta chain sequence together with its context. Generated by immunoSEQ multiplex PCR, the TCRdb table keeps only in-frame clones and is missing some. Of under 300,000 clones in the sample, approximately 78% were seen once. The sample originates from a study of blood T cell repertoires in COVID-19. At the level of the study: The analysed material was cDNA or gDNA that came from T cells, B-cell-depleted T cells, or PBMCs.

The CDR3 runs to 13 residues. Per the germline V gene, CDR1 is WNHNN and CDR2 is SYGVQD (reference sequence). J was trimmed by 6 bases and V by 3 bases; bases with no gene match: 1. The V gene is TRBV10-1, the J gene TRBJ2-1; 8 bases fit TRBD1. This receptor was taken from a woman aged 55-69 years with active or convalescent COVID-19. The specimen was peripheral blood. In DNA, the CDR3 is TGCGCCAGCAGTGAAGGGACAGGCAATGAGCAGTTCTTC. The encoded protein is CASSEGTGNEQFF.